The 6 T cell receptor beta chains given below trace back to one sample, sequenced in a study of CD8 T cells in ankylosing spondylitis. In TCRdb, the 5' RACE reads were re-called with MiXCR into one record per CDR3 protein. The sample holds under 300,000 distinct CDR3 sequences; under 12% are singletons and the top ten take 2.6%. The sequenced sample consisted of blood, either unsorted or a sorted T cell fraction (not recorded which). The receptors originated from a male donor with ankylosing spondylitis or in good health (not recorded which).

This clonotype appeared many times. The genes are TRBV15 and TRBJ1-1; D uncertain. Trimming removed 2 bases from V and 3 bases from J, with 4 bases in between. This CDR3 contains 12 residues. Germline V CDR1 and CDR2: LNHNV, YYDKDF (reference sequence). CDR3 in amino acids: CATSRQDTEAFF. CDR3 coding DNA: TGTGCCACCAGCAGACAAGACACTGAAGCTTTCTTT. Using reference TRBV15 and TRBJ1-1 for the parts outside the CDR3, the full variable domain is DAMVIQNPRYQVTQFGKPVTLSCSQTLNHNVMYWYQQKSSQAPKLLFHYYDKDFNNEADTPDNFQSRRPNTSFCFLDIRSPGLGDTAMYLCATSRQDTEAFFGQGTRLTVV.

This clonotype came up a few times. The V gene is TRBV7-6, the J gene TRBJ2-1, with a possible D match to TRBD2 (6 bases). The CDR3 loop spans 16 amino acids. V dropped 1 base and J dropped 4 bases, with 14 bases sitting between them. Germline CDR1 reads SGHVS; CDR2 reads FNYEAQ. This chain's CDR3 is CASSLEPLAEYNEQFF. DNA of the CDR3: TGTGCCAGCAGCTTAGAGCCACTAGCCGAATACAATGAGCAGTTCTTC.

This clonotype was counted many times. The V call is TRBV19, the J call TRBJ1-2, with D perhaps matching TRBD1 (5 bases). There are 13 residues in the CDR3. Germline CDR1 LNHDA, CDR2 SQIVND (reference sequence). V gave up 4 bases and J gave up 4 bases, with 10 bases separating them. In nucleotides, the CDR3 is TGTGCCAGTAGTAGGGGACCGTCCTATGGCTACACCTTC. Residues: CASSRGPSYGYTF.

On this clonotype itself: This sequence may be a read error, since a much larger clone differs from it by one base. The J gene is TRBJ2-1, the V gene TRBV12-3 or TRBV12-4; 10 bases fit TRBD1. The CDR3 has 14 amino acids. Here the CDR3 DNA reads TGTACCAGCAGTTTCGGGACAGGGGTGAATGAGCAGTTCTTC. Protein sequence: CTSSFGTGVNEQFF.

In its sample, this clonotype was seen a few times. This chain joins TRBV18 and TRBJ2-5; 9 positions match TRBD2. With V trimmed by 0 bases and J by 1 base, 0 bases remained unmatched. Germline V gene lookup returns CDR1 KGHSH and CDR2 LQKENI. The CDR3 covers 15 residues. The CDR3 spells CASSPPGLAQETQYF. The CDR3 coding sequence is TGTGCCAGCTCACCACCGGGACTAGCCCAAGAGACCCAGTACTTC.

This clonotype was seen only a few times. CDR3 amino acids: CAWSAKDEQYF. Here the CDR3 DNA reads TGTGCCTGGAGTGCGAAGGACGAGCAGTACTTC. This rearrangement joins TRBV30 to TRBJ2-7; no clear D. Deletions cut 1 base from V and 5 bases from J, with 6 bases between. CDR1 and CDR2 from the germline V gene are GTSNPN and SVGIG (reference sequence). The CDR3 is 11 residues long.